This T cell receptor beta chain is drawn from a study of T cells in Graves' hyperthyroidism and ophthalmopathy. Across the whole study: The blood sample was taken at first diagnosis, before treatment began. Points from the study as a whole: The model forecast ophthalmopathy, anticipating it by a median roughly 6 months before onset. Through a model of 13 V-J features, ophthalmopathy was separated from stable hyperthyroidism.

The study based diagnoses on clinical symptoms, serum thyroxine and TRAb, thyroid ultrasound and orbital computed tomography. Points on this clonotype: Its antigen remains unknown.

The CDR3 regions of TCR beta were amplified from RNA transcripts. When the TCR CDR3 underwent first-round RT-PCR, the HTBI primer set was used. TCRdb itself ran the multiplex PCR reads through MiXCR, one entry per CDR3 protein. This sample yields about 640,000 distinct CDR3 sequences, of which roughly 20% are seen a single time; 30% to 40% belongs to the top ten. The V and J ends lost 7 bases and 1 base, in that order; junction bases with no gene match: 8. The CDR3 extends over 15 amino acids. Germline V lookup: CDR1 MNHNS, CDR2 SASEGT. The sample was blood. This rearrangement joins TRBV6-1 to TRBJ2-7; the match to TRBD2 covers 9 bases. This sequence originates from a man under 40 with Graves' ophthalmopathy. The CDR3 is CASKDLAGRSYEQYF. The CDR3 coding sequence is TGTGCCAGCAAGGACCTAGCGGGACGTTCCTACGAGCAGTACTTC.